The next 21 T cell receptor beta chains were all read from a single sample in a study of T cell clonotyping in hematopoietic cell transplantation. The protocol was immunoSEQ multiplex PCR, while the TCRdb copy is restricted to in-frame clones and leaves out a portion. The sample lists tens of thousands of clones; around 95% were seen once. The sequencing input was peripheral blood mononuclear cells. Receptors originate from a woman in her forties or fifties in good health. Some clones in this sample may be carry-over from other donors' samples.

This clone was seen more than once but under ten times. This chain joins TRBV10-3 and TRBJ1-2; D perhaps matches TRBD1 (5 bases). The ends were cut back, 6 bases at V and 4 bases at J, with 15 bases in the middle. The CDR3 is 14 residues long. The germline CDR1 and CDR2 sequences are ENHRY and SYGVKD. CDR3 protein: CAISADGGGYGYTF. CDR3 DNA sequence: TGTGCCATCAGCGCTGACGGCGGGGGCTATGGCTACACCTTC.

The CDR3 sequence: CASSPDSPPEKLFF. The CDR3 DNA is TGTGCCAGCAGTCCAGACAGCCCTCCAGAAAAACTGTTTTTT. V gene TRBV28 combines with J gene TRBJ1-4, with TRBD1 as a possible D gene (5 bases). This CDR3 region has 14 residues. Germline CDR1 MDHEN, CDR2 SYDVKM. The V end lost 5 bases, the J end lost 8 bases, and 15 bases lay between the germline ends.

The chain is built from TRBV5-6 and TRBJ2-4; TRBD1 aligns across 8 bases. The CDR3 length is 13 residues. Germline V gene data show CDR1 as SGHDT and CDR2 as YYEEEE. The trim removed 2 bases at V and 6 bases at J, leaving 1 base unmatched. Here the CDR3 reads CASSFTGGNIQYF. CDR3 nucleotides: TGTGCCAGCAGCTTTACAGGGGGAAACATTCAGTACTTC. The full variable domain, rest sourced from reference TRBV5-6 and TRBJ2-4, is DAGVTQSPTHLIKTRGQQVTLRCSPKSGHDTVSWYQQALGQGPQFIFQYYEEEERQRGNFPDRFSGHQFPNYSSELNVNALLLGDSALYLCASSFTGGNIQYFGAGTRLSVL.

Here the CDR3 reads CASRTGDTSWRGYTF. Here the CDR3 DNA reads TGTGCCAGCAGGACAGGGGACACTTCTTGGCGTGGCTACACCTTC. The rearrangement uses TRBV6-1 and TRBJ1-2; TRBD1 aligns across 8 bases. Germline V gene data show CDR1 as MNHNS and CDR2 as SASEGT. This CDR3 has 15 amino acids. The trim removed 6 bases at V and 7 bases at J, leaving 13 bases unmatched.

V gene TRBV7-6 combines with J gene TRBJ1-2; the D gene is possibly TRBD1 (5 bases). Per germline, CDR1 SGHVS and CDR2 FNYEAQ. Trimming pared 4 bases from V and 5 bases from J, leaving 17 bases between. The length of the CDR3 is 15 residues. CDR3 in amino acids: CASSSSGNLNYGYTF. In nucleotides, the CDR3 is TGTGCCAGCAGCTCCTCAGGGAACTTGAATTATGGCTACACCTTC.

V usage is TRBV6-5 and J usage is TRBJ2-7, with 13 bases lining up with TRBD2. CDR3 size: 15 residues. The V segment lost 0 bases and the J segment 7 bases; nucleotides outside the gene matches: 3. The V gene's germline CDR1 is MNHEY and CDR2 SVGAGI. The CDR3 sequence is CASSYSTSGGWEQYF. The CDR3 bases are TGTGCCAGCAGTTACTCGACTAGCGGGGGGTGGGAGCAGTACTTC.

V usage is TRBV28 and J usage is TRBJ1-4; tentative D call: TRBD1 (5 bases). The germline V and J ends were trimmed by 5 bases and 7 bases, with 11 bases remaining between them. The CDR3 is 13 amino acids. Germline CDR1 is MDHEN and CDR2 is SYDVKM. The CDR3 DNA follows: TGTGCCAGCAGTCCCGGGGGTGGTGAAAAACTGTTTTTT. This sequence encodes CASSPGGGEKLFF.

The chain uses TRBV27 and TRBJ1-5, with D uncertain. The CDR3 is 14 residues long. In germline, CDR1 is MNHEY, CDR2 SMNVEV (reference sequence). V lost 3 bases, J lost 0 bases, and 6 bases lay in between. The CDR3 protein is CASSFLGSNQPQHF. CDR3 in DNA: TGTGCCAGCAGTTTTTTGGGTAGCAATCAGCCCCAGCATTTT.

This clone was observed once. The chain couples TRBV29-1 to TRBJ1-4; a weak D match, TRBD1 (5 bases). The CDR3 is 13 residues long. CDR1 is SQVTM and CDR2 is ANQGSEA in the germline V gene. Trimming removed 7 bases at V and 4 bases at J, with 13 bases between. The CDR3 DNA sequence: TGCAGCGCCATCCGGGACCGTAATGAAAAACTGTTTTTT. Translating gives CSAIRDRNEKLFF. Variable domain in full (rest from reference TRBV29-1 and TRBJ1-4): SAVISQKPSRDICQRGTSLTIQCQVDSQVTMMFWYRQQPGQSLTLIATANQGSEATYESGFVIDKFPISRPNLTFSTLTVSNMSPEDSSIYLCSAIRDRNEKLFFGSGTQLSVL.

This clone was found once. V gene TRBV2 combines with J gene TRBJ2-7; D may correspond to TRBD1 or TRBD2 (5 bases each). Between the trimmed V and J ends, which lost 3 bases and 3 bases, there was a span of 15 bases. CDR1 is SNHLY and CDR2 is FYNNEI in the germline V gene. The CDR3 sequence is 15 residues long. CDR3 coding DNA: TGTGCCAGCAGTGAGGGACCTCCCCTCTTCTACGAGCAGTACTTC. It is translated as CASSEGPPLFYEQYF.

The genes are TRBV4-1 and TRBJ1-6; possibly TRBD1 for D (5 bases). The germline CDR1 and CDR2 sequences are MGHRA and YSYEKL. V was pared by 3 bases and J by 7 bases, with 22 bases between. CDR3 length equals 18 residues. DNA of the CDR3: TGCGCCAGCAGCCAGGGGCTGGCGCTAGGGGTCGGGAATTCACCCCTCCACTTT. Residues: CASSQGLALGVGNSPLHF.

J is TRBJ2-7 and V is TRBV5-4; D is ambiguous. Germline CDR1 SGHNT, CDR2 YYREEE (reference sequence). This CDR3 spans 12 amino acids. V lost 4 bases to trimming and J lost 7 bases, with 12 bases between them. Here the CDR3 DNA reads TGTGCCAGCAGCCAGGAAGGCGATGAGCAGTACTTC. This translates into CASSQEGDEQYF.

The chain recombines TRBV6-4 with TRBJ1-1; D is perhaps TRBD1 (5 bases). CDR1 is MRHNA, CDR2 SNTAGT, per germline. This CDR3 has 16 amino acids. V lost 7 bases and J lost 1, with 19 bases in between. In nucleotides, the CDR3 is TGTGCCAGCATTAACCTGCCCCAGGGCCCGAACACTGAAGCTTTCTTT. It yields the protein CASINLPQGPNTEAFF.

The gene calls are TRBV5-4 and TRBJ1-5; no clear D gene. CDR1 is SGHNT and CDR2 is YYREEE in the germline V gene (reference sequence). The CDR3 loop spans 14 amino acids. The V end lost 4 bases, the J end lost 1 base, and 9 bases lay between the germline ends. CDR3 sequence: CASSIRGSNQPQHF. The CDR3 DNA reads as TGTGCCAGCAGCATACGGGGAAGCAATCAGCCCCAGCATTTT.

This sequence joins TRBV5-1 and TRBJ2-5, with D perhaps matching TRBD1 (6 bases). Trimming stripped 3 bases from V and 5 bases from J, with 17 bases between. CDR1 and CDR2 (germline): SGHRS, YFSETQ. The CDR3 is made up of 15 amino acids. CDR3 sequence (DNA): TGCGCCAGCAGCTCACAGGGTAGTGAAGGGGAGACCCAGTACTTC. This translates into CASSSQGSEGETQYF.

This sequence joins TRBV19 and TRBJ2-1, with 8 positions matching TRBD1. Per the germline V gene, CDR1 is LNHDA and CDR2 is SQIVND (reference sequence). The length of the CDR3 is 13 residues. V trimming: 7 bases; J trimming: 5 bases; junction bases outside the gene matches: 4. CDR3 region: CASKGQGHNEQFF. CDR3 in DNA: TGTGCCAGTAAAGGACAGGGACACAATGAGCAGTTCTTC.

The chain links TRBV19 to TRBJ1-2; TRBD1 is a possible D gene (5 bases). Germline loops: CDR1 LNHDA, CDR2 SQIVND (reference sequence). With 10 bases removed from V and 5 bases from J, the gap between germline ends came to 8 bases. This CDR3 is built from 10 residues. The CDR3 DNA is TGTGCCACGGGGCGTTATGGCTACACCTTC. Protein product: CATGRYGYTF.

This clone has just one count. V gene TRBV6-6 combines with J gene TRBJ2-5; the match to TRBD1 covers 8 bases. Germline V gives CDR1 MNHNY, CDR2 SVGAGI (reference sequence). V dropped 5 bases and J dropped 5; count of bases not matched to a gene: 1. The CDR3 runs to 12 residues. CDR3 region: CASSRQGETQYF. CDR3 coding DNA: TGTGCCAGCAGTCGACAGGGGGAGACCCAGTACTTC.

The gene calls are TRBV19 and TRBJ2-5; tentatively, D is TRBD1 (6 bases). Deletions cut 2 bases from V and 2 bases from J, with 15 bases between. The CDR3 totals 16 residues. Germline V lookup: CDR1 LNHDA, CDR2 SQIVND (reference sequence). The CDR3 here is CASSISSGQIQETQYF. CDR3 bases: TGTGCCAGTAGTATAAGCTCAGGACAGATACAAGAGACCCAGTACTTC. Full variable domain (rest looked up from reference TRBV19 and TRBJ2-5): DGGITQSPKYLFRKEGQNVTLSCEQNLNHDAMYWYRQDPGQGLRLIYYSQIVNDFQKGDIAEGYSVSREKKESFPLTVTSAQKNPTAFYLCASSISSGQIQETQYFGPGTRLLVL.

For the CDR3, the DNA is TGTGCCAGCAGCTTAAGGTCGAGCGGGGGGTACTACAATGAGCAGTTCTTC. The encoded protein is CASSLRSSGGYYNEQFF. The chain joins TRBV7-2 to TRBJ2-1; 9 nucleotides agree with TRBD2. The CDR3 totals 17 residues. Per the germline V gene, CDR1 is SGHTA and CDR2 is FQGNSA. With V trimmed by 2 bases and J by 3 bases, 8 bases remained unmatched. Based on the CDR3 plus reference TRBV7-2 and TRBJ2-1, the full variable domain is GAGVSQSPSNKVTEKGKDVELRCDPISGHTALYWYRQSLGQGLEFLIYFQGNSAPDKSGLPSDRFSAERTGGSVSTLTIQRTQQEDSAVYLCASSLRSSGGYYNEQFFGPGTRLTVL.

V gene TRBV7-9 combines with J gene TRBJ2-7; the match to TRBD1 covers 7 bases. The CDR3 sequence is 14 residues long. Germline V gene data show CDR1 as SEHNR and CDR2 as FQNEAQ (reference sequence). The V segment lost 5 bases and the J segment 1 base; nucleotides outside the gene matches: 5. CDR3 sequence reads: CASSLDRESYEQYF. CDR3 nucleotides: TGTGCCAGCAGCCTCGACAGGGAATCCTACGAGCAGTACTTC. Based on the CDR3 plus reference TRBV7-9 and TRBJ2-7, the full variable domain is DTGVSQNPRHKITKRGQNVTFRCDPISEHNRLYWYRQTLGQGPEFLTYFQNEAQLEKSRLLSDRFSAERPKGSFSTLEIQRTEQGDSAMYLCASSLDRESYEQYFGPGTRLTVT.